This T cell receptor (beta chain) was obtained from a study of blood T cell repertoires in COVID-19. Whole-study context: COVID-19 samples from acute and convalescent phases originated in the United States, Italy and Spain.

V was pared by 7 bases and J by 6 bases, with 15 bases between. The CDR3 runs to 13 residues. In germline, CDR1 is MGHDK, CDR2 SYGVNS. Some clones are missing from TCRdb's copy, which holds only in-frame ones; the method was immunoSEQ multiplex PCR. The table includes roughly 220,000 clones, roughly 81% detected once. Sequenced sample: peripheral blood. This rearrangement joins TRBV25-1 to TRBJ1-1; the D gene is possibly TRBD1 (6 bases). The receptor was isolated from a woman over 75 with COVID-19, enrolled during active disease. The CDR3 protein is CASTGRGIAEAFF. The DNA for the CDR3 is TGTGCCAGCACTGGCAGGGGAATCGCTGAAGCTTTCTTT.